The 9 T cell receptor beta chains listed next were all sequenced from one sample in a study of lymphopenia after photon versus proton radiotherapy. The method was immunoSEQ multiplex PCR; TCRdb's version includes in-frame clones alone and lacks a portion of them. The table records 50,000 or so clones, about 92% of them present only once. The sequencing used peripheral blood, collected from a patient treated with photon-based radiotherapy. Every receptor here comes from a woman aged 40 to 49 with cholangiocarcinoma.

The gene calls are TRBV4-2 and TRBJ1-2; possibly TRBD1 for D (5 bases). Germline V gene data show CDR1 as LGHNA and CDR2 as YNFKEQ. The CDR3 spans 15 residues. Trimming cost V 2 bases and J 8 bases, with 18 bases left between them. CDR3 amino acids: CASSQTGLSGRGYTF. CDR3 nucleotide sequence: TGTGCCAGCAGCCAAACGGGACTCTCAGGACGAGGCTACACCTTC.

The DNA for the CDR3 is TGTGCCAGCTCACCAGACGTGGGAGGGACCAATGAGCAGTTCTTC. The encoded protein is CASSPDVGGTNEQFF. The J gene is TRBJ2-1, the V gene TRBV18, with 7 bases aligning to TRBD2. Trimming removed 2 bases from V and 6 bases from J; junction bases left unmatched: 7. This CDR3 comprises 15 residues. Germline CDR1 reads KGHSH; CDR2 reads LQKENI.

The genes are TRBV27 and TRBJ2-5, with a weak D call TRBD1 (6 bases). V lost 5 bases to trimming and J lost 5 bases, with 21 bases between them. CDR1 is MNHEY and CDR2 is SMNVEV in the germline V gene (reference sequence). The CDR3 runs 16 residues. CDR3: CASSPLGPPGAETQYF. The CDR3 region has the DNA TGTGCCAGCAGTCCCTTGGGGCCCCCAGGGGCTGAGACCCAGTACTTC.

V gene TRBV7-8 combines with J gene TRBJ2-3, with 10 bases identical to TRBD2. V was clipped by 2 bases and J by 0 bases; unmatched bases: 5. Germline assignment: CDR1 SGHVS and CDR2 FQNEAQ. This CDR3 comprises 17 residues. CDR3 coding DNA: TGTGCCAGCAGCTTACTGTCTAGCGGGGGAAGCACAGATACGCAGTATTTT. Protein: CASSLLSSGGSTDTQYF.

The chain has TRBV18 and TRBJ2-1; weak D call: TRBD1 (7 bases). The CDR3 consists of 13 residues. The V end was cut by 5 bases, the J end by 7 bases, with 12 bases between. The germline V gene encodes CDR1 KGHSH and CDR2 LQKENI. CDR3 in DNA: TGTGCCAGCTCAGCGGGACAGCTTAATGAGCAGTTCTTC. As protein: CASSAGQLNEQFF.

The chain uses TRBV27 and TRBJ1-2, with unresolved D. The CDR3 totals 15 residues. CDR1 is MNHEY, CDR2 SMNVEV, per germline (reference sequence). V gave up 0 bases and J gave up 3 bases, with 11 bases separating them. The CDR3 reads CASSLSRGEYYGYTF. CDR3 nucleotides: TGTGCCAGCAGTTTATCTCGTGGGGAATACTATGGCTACACCTTC.

This chain uses TRBV28 with TRBJ1-5, with 8 bases lining up with TRBD1. The CDR3 consists of 16 residues. V lost 5 bases to trimming and J lost 4 bases; unmatched junction nucleotides: 10. CDR1 is MDHEN and CDR2 is SYDVKM in the germline V gene. CDR3 sequence: CASSARQGMGNQPQHF. The DNA of the CDR3 is TGTGCCAGCAGTGCCCGACAGGGGATGGGAAATCAGCCCCAGCATTTT. The full variable domain, rest sourced from reference TRBV28 and TRBJ1-5, is DVKVTQSSRYLVKRTGEKVFLECVQDMDHENMFWYRQDPGLGLRLIYFSYDVKMKEKGDIPEGYSVSREKKERFSLILESASTNQTSMYLCASSARQGMGNQPQHFGDGTRLSIL.

This clone was detected only once. V gene TRBV28 combines with J gene TRBJ1-5; D is unclear. The V gene lost 7 bases and the J gene lost 0 bases, with 16 bases spanning the gap. Germline V gives CDR1 MDHEN, CDR2 SYDVKM. CDR3 size: 16 residues. The CDR3 region is CASKPTGIYSNQPQHF. The CDR3 DNA reads TGTGCCAGCAAACCGACGGGGATCTATAGCAATCAGCCCCAGCATTTT.

This clone was seen once. The J gene is TRBJ2-7, the V gene TRBV5-6; 11 bases map to TRBD1. V shed 1 base, J shed 4 bases, and the junction held 7 bases outside the gene matches. The CDR3 extends over 16 amino acids. The V gene's germline CDR1 is SGHDT and CDR2 YYEEEE. This CDR3 is CASSLRSGQGVYEQYF. Written as DNA, the CDR3 is TGTGCCAGCAGCTTGCGGTCGGGACAGGGGGTATACGAGCAGTACTTC.